This record covers a single TCR beta chain. Its antigen is as yet unknown. Per the germline V gene, CDR1 is SEHNR and CDR2 is FQNEAQ (reference sequence). CDR3 size: 16 residues. V was pared by 5 bases and J by 3 bases, with 11 bases of the junction left unmatched. TCRdb's table, derived via immunoSEQ multiplex PCR, lists solely in-frame clones and lacks some. The sample has about 3,800 clones, roughly four fifths seen once. These data belong to a study of T cell repertoires in ileal Crohn's disease. Study context: Postoperative therapy was given to about half: roughly 11 thiopurines, 15 to 20 anti-TNF agents. The study, taken as a whole, reports: Clonal expansions were more frequent in active smokers than non-smokers at surgery.

The sequencing sample was made of ileal tissue. V and J are TRBV7-9 and TRBJ2-5; 8 bases align to TRBD2. This sequence originates from an adult with Crohn's disease. For the CDR3, the DNA is TGTGCCAGCAGCCACGGGGGGGGGCCAAGAAAAGAGACCCAGTACTTC. Translating it yields CASSHGGGPRKETQYF.